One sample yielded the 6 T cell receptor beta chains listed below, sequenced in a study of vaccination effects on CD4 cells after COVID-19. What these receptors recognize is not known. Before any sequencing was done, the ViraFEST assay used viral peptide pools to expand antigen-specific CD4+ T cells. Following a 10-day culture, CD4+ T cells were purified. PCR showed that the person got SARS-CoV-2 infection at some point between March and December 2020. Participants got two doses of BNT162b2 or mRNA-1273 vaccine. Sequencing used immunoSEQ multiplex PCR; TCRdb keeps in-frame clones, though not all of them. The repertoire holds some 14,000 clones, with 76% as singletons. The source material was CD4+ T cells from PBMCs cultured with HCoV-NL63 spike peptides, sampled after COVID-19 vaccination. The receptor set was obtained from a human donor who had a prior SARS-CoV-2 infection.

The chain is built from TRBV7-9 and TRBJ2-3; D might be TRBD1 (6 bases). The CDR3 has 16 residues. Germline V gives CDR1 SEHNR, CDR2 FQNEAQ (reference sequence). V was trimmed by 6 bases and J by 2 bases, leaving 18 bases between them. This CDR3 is CASRGSGQTYTDTQYF. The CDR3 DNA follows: TGTGCCAGCAGGGGGTCGGGACAAACTTACACAGATACGCAGTATTTT. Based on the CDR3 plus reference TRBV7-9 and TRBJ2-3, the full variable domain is DTGVSQNPRHKITKRGQNVTFRCDPISEHNRLYWYRQTLGQGPEFLTYFQNEAQLEKSRLLSDRFSAERPKGSFSTLEIQRTEQGDSAMYLCASRGSGQTYTDTQYFGPGTRLTVL.

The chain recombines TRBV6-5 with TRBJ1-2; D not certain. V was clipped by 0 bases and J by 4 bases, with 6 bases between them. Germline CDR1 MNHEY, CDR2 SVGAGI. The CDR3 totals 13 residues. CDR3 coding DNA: TGTGCCAGCAGTTACTCGAGATTCTATGGCTACACCTTC. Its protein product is CASSYSRFYGYTF.

The CDR3 DNA reads TGTGCCAGCAGCCAAGACTTCCTGGGGGGTGCAGATACGCAGTATTTT. It yields the protein CASSQDFLGGADTQYF. The V gene is TRBV3-1 (or the pseudogene TRBV3-2), the J gene TRBJ2-3; maybe TRBD2 (6 bases). This CDR3 is 16 amino acids long. Germline CDR1 LGHDT, CDR2 YNNKEL (reference sequence). V lost 0 bases to trimming and J lost 4 bases, with 14 bases between them.

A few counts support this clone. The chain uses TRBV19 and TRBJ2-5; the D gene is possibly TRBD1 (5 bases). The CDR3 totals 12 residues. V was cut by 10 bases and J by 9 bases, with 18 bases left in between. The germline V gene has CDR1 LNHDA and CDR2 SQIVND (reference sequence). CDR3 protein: CATSLVGRAQYF. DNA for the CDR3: TGTGCCACCTCACTGGTGGGGCGAGCCCAGTACTTC.

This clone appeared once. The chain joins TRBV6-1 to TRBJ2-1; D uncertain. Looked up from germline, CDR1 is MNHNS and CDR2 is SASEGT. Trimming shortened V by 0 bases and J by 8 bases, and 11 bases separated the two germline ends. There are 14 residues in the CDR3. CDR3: CASSEAGRTDEQFF. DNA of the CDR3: TGTGCCAGCAGTGAAGCCGGCAGGACGGATGAGCAGTTCTTC.

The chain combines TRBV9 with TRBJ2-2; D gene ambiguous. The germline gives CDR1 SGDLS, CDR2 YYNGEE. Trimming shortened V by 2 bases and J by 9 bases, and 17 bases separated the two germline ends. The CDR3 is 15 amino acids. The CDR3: CASSVGPEIVRELFF. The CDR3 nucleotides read TGTGCCAGCAGCGTCGGGCCAGAAATTGTCCGGGAGCTGTTTTTT.